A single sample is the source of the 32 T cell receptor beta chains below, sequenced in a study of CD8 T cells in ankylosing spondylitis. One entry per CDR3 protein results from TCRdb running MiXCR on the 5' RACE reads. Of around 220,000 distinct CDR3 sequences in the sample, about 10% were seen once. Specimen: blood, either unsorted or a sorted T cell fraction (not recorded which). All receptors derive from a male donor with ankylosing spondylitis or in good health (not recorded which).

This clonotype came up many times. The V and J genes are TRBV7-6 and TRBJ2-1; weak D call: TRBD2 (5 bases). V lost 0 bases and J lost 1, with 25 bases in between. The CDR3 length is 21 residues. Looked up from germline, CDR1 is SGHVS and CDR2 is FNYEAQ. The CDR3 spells CASSLASAGPVQPKSYNEQFF. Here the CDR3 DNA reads TGTGCCAGCAGCTTAGCTAGCGCCGGGCCCGTCCAACCTAAGTCCTACAATGAGCAGTTCTTC.

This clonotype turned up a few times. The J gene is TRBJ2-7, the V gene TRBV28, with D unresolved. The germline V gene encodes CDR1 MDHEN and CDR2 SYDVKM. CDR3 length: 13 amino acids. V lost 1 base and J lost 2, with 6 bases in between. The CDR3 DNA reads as TGTGCCAGCAGTTTATCAGATACCTACGAGCAGTACTTC. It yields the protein CASSLSDTYEQYF.

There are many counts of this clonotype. The CDR3 sequence: CASSLSLAGQETQYF. The CDR3 DNA follows: TGTGCCAGCAGCTTAAGTCTAGCGGGCCAAGAGACCCAGTACTTC. The V call is TRBV7-2, the J call TRBJ2-5, with 8 bases identical to TRBD2. V lost 2 bases and J lost 1; bases outside the gene matches: 3. Germline V gene sequence: CDR1 SGHTA, CDR2 FQGNSA. This CDR3 is 15 amino acids long. The full variable domain, rest sourced from reference TRBV7-2 and TRBJ2-5, is GAGVSQSPSNKVTEKGKDVELRCDPISGHTALYWYRQSLGQGLEFLIYFQGNSAPDKSGLPSDRFSAERTGGSVSTLTIQRTQQEDSAVYLCASSLSLAGQETQYFGPGTRLLVL.

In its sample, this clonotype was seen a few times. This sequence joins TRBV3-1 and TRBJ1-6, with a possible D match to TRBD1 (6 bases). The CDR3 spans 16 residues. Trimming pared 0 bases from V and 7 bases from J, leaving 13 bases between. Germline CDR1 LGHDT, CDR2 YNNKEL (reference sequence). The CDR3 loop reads CASSQDTGSVNSPLHF. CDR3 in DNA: TGTGCCAGCAGCCAAGATACAGGGTCGGTAAATTCACCCCTCCACTTT.

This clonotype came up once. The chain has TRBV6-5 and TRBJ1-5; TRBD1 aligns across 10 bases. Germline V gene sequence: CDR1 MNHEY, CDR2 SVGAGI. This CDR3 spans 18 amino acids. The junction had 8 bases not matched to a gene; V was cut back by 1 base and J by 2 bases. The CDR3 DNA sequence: TGTGCCAGCAGTTACTTTGCGACAGGGGGCCTAGGCAATCAGCCCCAGCATTTT. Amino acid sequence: CASSYFATGGLGNQPQHF.

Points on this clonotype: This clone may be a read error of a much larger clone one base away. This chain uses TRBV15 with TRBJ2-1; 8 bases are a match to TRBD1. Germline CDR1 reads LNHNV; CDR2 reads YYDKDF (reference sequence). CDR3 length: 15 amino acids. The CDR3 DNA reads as TGTGCCACCAGCAGAGACCAGGGGGCGTTCAATGAGCAGTCCTTC. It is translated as CATSRDQGAFNEQSF.

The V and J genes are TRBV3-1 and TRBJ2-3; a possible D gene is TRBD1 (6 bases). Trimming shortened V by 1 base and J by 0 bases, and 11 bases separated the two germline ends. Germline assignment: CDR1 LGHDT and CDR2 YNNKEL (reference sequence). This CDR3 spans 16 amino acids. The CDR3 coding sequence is TGTGCCAGCAGCCAAGCCCCAGGGGCTAGCACAGATACGCAGTATTTT. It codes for CASSQAPGASTDTQYF.

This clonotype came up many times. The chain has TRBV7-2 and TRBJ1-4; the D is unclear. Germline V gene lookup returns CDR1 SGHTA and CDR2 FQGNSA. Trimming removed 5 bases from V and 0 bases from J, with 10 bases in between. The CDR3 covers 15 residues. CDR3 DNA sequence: TGTGCCAGCAGCCGATCGGTTGCAACTAATGAAAAACTGTTTTTT. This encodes CASSRSVATNEKLFF.

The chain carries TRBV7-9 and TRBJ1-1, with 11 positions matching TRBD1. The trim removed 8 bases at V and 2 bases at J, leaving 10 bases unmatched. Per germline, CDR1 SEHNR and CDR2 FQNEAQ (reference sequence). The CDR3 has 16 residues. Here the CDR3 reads CASPLSDRGLNTEAFF. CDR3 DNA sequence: TGTGCCAGCCCCCTTTCGGACAGGGGGCTTAACACTGAAGCTTTCTTT.

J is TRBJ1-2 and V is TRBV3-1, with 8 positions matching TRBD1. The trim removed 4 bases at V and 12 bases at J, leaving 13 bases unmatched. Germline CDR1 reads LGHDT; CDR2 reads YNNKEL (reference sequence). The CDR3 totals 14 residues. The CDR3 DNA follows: TGTGCCAGCAGCCGCGGTGGACAGGGAATGTCTCACACCTTC. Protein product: CASSRGGQGMSHTF.

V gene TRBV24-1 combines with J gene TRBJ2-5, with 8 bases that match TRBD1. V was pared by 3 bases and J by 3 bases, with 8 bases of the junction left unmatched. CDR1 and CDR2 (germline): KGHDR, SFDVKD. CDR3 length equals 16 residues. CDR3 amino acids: CATSDPRQGRKETQYF. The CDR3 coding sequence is TGTGCCACCAGTGATCCCCGACAGGGGCGGAAAGAGACCCAGTACTTC.

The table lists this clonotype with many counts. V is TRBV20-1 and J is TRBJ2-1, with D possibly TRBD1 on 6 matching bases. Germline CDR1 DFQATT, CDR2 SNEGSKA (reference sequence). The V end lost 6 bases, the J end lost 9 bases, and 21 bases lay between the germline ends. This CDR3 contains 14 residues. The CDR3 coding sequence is TGCAGTGCCAACTCAGGGGACAAACGTAGTGAGCAGTTCTTC. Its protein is CSANSGDKRSEQFF.

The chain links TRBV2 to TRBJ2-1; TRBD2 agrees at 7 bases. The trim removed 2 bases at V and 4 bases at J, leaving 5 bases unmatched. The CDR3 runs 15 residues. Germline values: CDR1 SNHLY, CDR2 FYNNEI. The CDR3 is CASSETSALYNEQFF. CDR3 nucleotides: TGTGCCAGCAGTGAAACTAGCGCCCTTTACAATGAGCAGTTCTTC.

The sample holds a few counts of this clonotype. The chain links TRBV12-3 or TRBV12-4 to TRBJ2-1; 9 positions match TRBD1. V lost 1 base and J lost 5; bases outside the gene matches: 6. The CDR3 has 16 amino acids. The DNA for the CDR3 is TGTGCCAGCAGTTTAGGACAGGGGGTCAGGGACAATGAGCAGTTCTTC. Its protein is CASSLGQGVRDNEQFF.

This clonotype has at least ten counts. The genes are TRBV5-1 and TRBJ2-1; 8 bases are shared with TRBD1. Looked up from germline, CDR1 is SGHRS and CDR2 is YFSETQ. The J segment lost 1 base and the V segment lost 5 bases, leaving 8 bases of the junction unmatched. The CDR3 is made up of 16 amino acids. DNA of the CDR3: TGCGCCAGCAGAGACTCCGGACAGGGATCCTACAATGAGCAGTTCTTC. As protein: CASRDSGQGSYNEQFF.

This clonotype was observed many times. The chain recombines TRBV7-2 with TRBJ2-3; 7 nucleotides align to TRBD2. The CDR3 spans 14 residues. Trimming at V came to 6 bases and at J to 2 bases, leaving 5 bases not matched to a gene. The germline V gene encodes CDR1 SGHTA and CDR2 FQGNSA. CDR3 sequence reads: CASRPGTTTDTQYF. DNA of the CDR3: TGTGCCAGCAGACCCGGGACTACCACAGATACGCAGTATTTT.

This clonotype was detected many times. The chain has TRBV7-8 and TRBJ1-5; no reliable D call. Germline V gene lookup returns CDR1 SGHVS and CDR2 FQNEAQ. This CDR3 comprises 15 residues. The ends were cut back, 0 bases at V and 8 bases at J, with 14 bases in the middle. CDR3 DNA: TGTGCCAGCAGCTTAGCTCAGGCGGTCGCGGAGCCCCAGCATTTT. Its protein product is CASSLAQAVAEPQHF.

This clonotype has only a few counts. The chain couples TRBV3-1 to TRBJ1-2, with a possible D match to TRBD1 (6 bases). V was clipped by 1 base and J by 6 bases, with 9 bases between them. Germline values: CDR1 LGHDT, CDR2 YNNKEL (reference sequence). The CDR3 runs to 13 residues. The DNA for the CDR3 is TGTGCCAGCAGCCAAGGGGGGGGCGATGGCTACACCTTC. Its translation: CASSQGGGDGYTF.

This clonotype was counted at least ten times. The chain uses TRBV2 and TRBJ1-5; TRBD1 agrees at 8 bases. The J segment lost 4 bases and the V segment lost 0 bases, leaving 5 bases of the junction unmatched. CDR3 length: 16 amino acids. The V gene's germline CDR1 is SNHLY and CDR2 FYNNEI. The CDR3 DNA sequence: TGTGCCAGCAGTGAAGCGCTCAGGGGGCAGAATCAGCCCCAGCATTTT. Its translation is CASSEALRGQNQPQHF.

CDR3 loop: CASSLVSSGGADQETQYF. CDR3 DNA sequence: TGTGCCAGCAGCTTGGTATCTAGCGGGGGGGCCGACCAAGAGACCCAGTACTTC. V gene TRBV5-5 combines with J gene TRBJ2-5, with 12 bases that match TRBD2. This CDR3 is built from 18 residues. V shed 0 bases, J shed 0 bases, and the junction held 6 bases outside the gene matches. Germline values: CDR1 SGHKS, CDR2 YYEKEE (reference sequence).

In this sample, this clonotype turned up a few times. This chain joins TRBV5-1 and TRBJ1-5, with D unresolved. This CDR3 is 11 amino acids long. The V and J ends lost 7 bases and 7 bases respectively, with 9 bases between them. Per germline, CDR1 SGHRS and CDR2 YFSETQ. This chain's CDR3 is CASVRQQPQHF. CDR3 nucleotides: TGCGCCAGCGTCCGACAACAGCCCCAGCATTTT.

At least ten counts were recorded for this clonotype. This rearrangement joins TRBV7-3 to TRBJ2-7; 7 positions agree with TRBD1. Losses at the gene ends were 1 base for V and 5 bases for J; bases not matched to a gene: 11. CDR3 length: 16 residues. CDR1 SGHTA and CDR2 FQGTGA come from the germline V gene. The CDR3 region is CASSLNRQGKINEQYF. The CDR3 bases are TGTGCCAGCAGCTTAAACCGACAGGGTAAGATCAACGAGCAGTACTTC.

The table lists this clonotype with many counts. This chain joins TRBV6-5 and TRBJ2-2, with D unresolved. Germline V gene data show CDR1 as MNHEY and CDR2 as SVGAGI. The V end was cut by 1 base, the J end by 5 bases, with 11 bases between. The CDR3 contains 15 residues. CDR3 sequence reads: CASSYFPDGTGELFF. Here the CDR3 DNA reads TGTGCCAGCAGTTACTTCCCGGACGGGACCGGGGAGCTGTTTTTT.

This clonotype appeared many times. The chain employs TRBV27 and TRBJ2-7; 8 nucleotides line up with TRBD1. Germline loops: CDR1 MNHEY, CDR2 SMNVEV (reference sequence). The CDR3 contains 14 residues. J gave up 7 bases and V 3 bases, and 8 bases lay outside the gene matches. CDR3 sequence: CASSFYQGAHEQYF. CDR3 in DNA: TGTGCCAGCAGTTTTTACCAGGGGGCGCATGAGCAGTACTTC.

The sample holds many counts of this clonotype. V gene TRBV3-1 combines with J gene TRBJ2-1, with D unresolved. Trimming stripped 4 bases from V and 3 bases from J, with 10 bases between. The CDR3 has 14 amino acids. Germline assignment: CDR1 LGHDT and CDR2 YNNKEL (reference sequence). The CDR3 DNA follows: TGTGCCAGCAGCCGAACCGACAACTACAATGAGCAGTTCTTC. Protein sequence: CASSRTDNYNEQFF.

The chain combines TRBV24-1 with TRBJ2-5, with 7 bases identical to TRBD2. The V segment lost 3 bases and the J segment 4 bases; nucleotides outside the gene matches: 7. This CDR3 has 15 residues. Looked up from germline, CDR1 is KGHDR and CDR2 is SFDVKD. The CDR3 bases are TGTGCCACCAGTGATCAACGACTAGCCAGAGAGACCCAGTACTTC. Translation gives CATSDQRLARETQYF.

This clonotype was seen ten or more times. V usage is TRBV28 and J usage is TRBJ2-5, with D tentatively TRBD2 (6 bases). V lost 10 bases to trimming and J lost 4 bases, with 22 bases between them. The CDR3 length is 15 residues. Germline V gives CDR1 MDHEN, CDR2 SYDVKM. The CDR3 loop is CATSQRTIGGETQYF. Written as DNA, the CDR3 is TGTGCCACCTCCCAGCGGACTATTGGAGGAGAGACCCAGTACTTC. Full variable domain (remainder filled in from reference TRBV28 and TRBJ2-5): DVKVTQSSRYLVKRTGEKVFLECVQDMDHENMFWYRQDPGLGLRLIYFSYDVKMKEKGDIPEGYSVSREKKERFSLILESASTNQTSMYLCATSQRTIGGETQYFGPGTRLLVL.

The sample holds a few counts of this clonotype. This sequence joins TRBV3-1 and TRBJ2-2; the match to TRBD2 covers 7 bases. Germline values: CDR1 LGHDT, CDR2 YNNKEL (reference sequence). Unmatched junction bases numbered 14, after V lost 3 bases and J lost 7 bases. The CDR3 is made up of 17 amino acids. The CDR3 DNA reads TGTGCCAGCAGCCAGCGAGCCGCGGGGGATAGAGGCGGGGAGCTGTTTTTT. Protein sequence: CASSQRAAGDRGGELFF. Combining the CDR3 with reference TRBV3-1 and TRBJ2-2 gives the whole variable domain DTAVSQTPKYLVTQMGNDKSIKCEQNLGHDTMYWYKQDSKKFLKIMFSYNNKELIINETVPNRFSPKSPDKAHLNLHINSLELGDSAVYFCASSQRAAGDRGGELFFGEGSRLTVL.

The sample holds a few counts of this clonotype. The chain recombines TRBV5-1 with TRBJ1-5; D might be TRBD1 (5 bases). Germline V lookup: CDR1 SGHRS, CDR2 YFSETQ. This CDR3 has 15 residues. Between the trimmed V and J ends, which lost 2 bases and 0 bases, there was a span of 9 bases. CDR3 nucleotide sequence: TGCGCCAGCAGCTTCGGTGGGGCTAGCAATCAGCCCCAGCATTTT. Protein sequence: CASSFGGASNQPQHF.

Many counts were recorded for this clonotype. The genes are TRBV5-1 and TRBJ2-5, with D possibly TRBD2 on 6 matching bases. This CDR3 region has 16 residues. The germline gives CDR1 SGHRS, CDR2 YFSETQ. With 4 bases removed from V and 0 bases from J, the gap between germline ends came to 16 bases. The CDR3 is CASSRGLGGDQETQYF. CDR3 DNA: TGCGCCAGCAGCCGTGGACTGGGCGGGGACCAAGAGACCCAGTACTTC.

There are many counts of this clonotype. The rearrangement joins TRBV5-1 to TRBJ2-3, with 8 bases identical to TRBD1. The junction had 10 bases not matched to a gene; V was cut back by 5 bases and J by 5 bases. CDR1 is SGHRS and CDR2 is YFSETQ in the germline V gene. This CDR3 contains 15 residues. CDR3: CASRKPGQEGDTQYF. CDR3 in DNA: TGCGCCAGCAGAAAGCCGGGACAGGAGGGAGATACGCAGTATTTT.

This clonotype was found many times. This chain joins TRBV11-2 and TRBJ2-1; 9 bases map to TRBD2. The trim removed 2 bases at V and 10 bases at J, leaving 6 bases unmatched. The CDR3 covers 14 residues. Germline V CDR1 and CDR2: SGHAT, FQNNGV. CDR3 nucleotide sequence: TGTGCCAGCAGCTTATCCTCTACTAGCGGGGAGCAGTTCTTC. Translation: CASSLSSTSGEQFF. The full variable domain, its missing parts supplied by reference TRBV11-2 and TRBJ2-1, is EAGVAQSPRYKIIEKRQSVAFWCNPISGHATLYWYQQILGQGPKLLIQFQNNGVVDDSQLPKDRFSAERLKGVDSTLKIQPAKLEDSAVYLCASSLSSTSGEQFFGPGTRLTVL.